These 5 T cell receptor beta chains were sequenced from one sample in a study of read filtering for tumor transcriptome and immune sequencing. The library was built from roughly 400 ng RNA with molecular barcoded adaptors for alpha/delta and beta/gamma chains. TCRdb independently ran MiXCR on the reads; one entry per CDR3 protein. The table records tens of thousands of distinct CDR3 sequences, 20% to 25% of them present only once. The specimen sequenced was a population of CD138-negative cells sorted from bone marrow. The receptors here all came from a donor at least 40 years old with multiple myeloma.

This clonotype has only a few counts. The chain joins TRBV6-2 or TRBV6-3 to TRBJ2-7; tentatively, D is TRBD1 (6 bases). The germline CDR1 and CDR2 sequences are MNHEY and SVGEGT. The CDR3 totals 13 residues. The V end lost 5 bases, the J end lost 6 bases, and 14 bases lay between the germline ends. The CDR3 loop is CASSRTGSPEQYF. The CDR3 bases are TGTGCCAGCAGTCGAACAGGGTCTCCCGAGCAGTACTTC.

The rearrangement links TRBV27 to TRBJ1-2; 8 positions agree with TRBD1. Unmatched junction bases numbered 11, after V lost 5 bases and J lost 6 bases. The CDR3 covers 15 residues. Per the germline V gene, CDR1 is MNHEY and CDR2 is SMNVEV (reference sequence). The CDR3 spells CASSPLPDRAHGYTF. DNA for the CDR3: TGTGCCAGCAGTCCCTTGCCGGACAGGGCCCATGGCTACACCTTC.

Remarks on this clonotype: With a much larger clone just one base away, this may be a read error. V usage is TRBV5-6 and J usage is TRBJ2-5; D unresolved. V lost 0 bases and J lost 7, with 16 bases in between. CDR3 size: 15 residues. Germline V CDR1 and CDR2: SGHDT, YYEEEE. The CDR3 DNA is TGTGCCAGCAGCTTGGAGGCAGATGATGTAGCGACCCAGTACTTC. Its protein is CASSLEADDVATQYF.

This clonotype was recorded a few times. This chain connects TRBV5-4 to TRBJ2-2; 7 positions agree with TRBD1. Germline CDR1 SGHNT, CDR2 YYREEE (reference sequence). V gave up 1 base and J gave up 0 bases; unmatched junction bases: 9. The CDR3 sequence is 18 residues long. This CDR3 reads CASSLYPGGPTNTGELFF. CDR3 nucleotide sequence: TGTGCCAGCAGCTTGTACCCAGGGGGTCCTACGAACACCGGGGAGCTGTTTTTT.

This clonotype showed up many times. V usage is TRBV2 and J usage is TRBJ1-2, with 9 bases matching TRBD1. The trim removed 5 bases at V and 7 bases at J, leaving 5 bases unmatched. CDR1 and CDR2 (germline): SNHLY, FYNNEI. This CDR3 contains 13 residues. CDR3 nucleotides: TGTGCCAGCAGTAGGGACAGGGAATCTGGCTACACCTTC. Its translation is CASSRDRESGYTF.